Listed below are T cell receptor beta chains from one sample, sequenced in a study of early T cells in non-severe SARS-CoV-2 infection. TCRdb recomputed calls from the 5' RACE reads with MiXCR, one row per CDR3 protein. This table holds 15,000 to 20,000 distinct CDR3 sequences, around 5.8% found once. Source: whole blood, taken at baseline. These receptors originate from an adult who was a healthcare worker with PCR-confirmed SARS-CoV-2 infection or an uninfected control (not recorded which). Each CDR3 is given without its conserved first and last residue. Fields, in order: J gene, clone size, V gene, CDR3 protein. Size is omitted from some rows. Given values are once, few, many or a class for expanded clones.

>TRBJ1-5|medium-sized|TRBV19
AIQDRTQPNQPQH
>TRBJ2-5|many|TRBV3-1
ASSQDTAGGETQY
>TRBJ1-1|many|TRBV30
AWSVFLGDTEAF
>TRBJ1-6|many|TRBV7-9
ASSPGTANSPLH
>TRBJ2-3|-|TRBV6-4
ASSSGRGNTDTQY
>TRBJ2-5|many|TRBV7-9
ASSSTTRGETQY
>TRBJ1-1|many|TRBV18
ASFRQMNTEAF
>TRBJ2-7|many|TRBV9
ASSVATGHRYEQY
>TRBJ1-2|many|TRBV3-1
ASSQPEGYGYT
>TRBJ2-7|many|TRBV19
ASSRSWAGEAVAYEQY
>TRBJ1-5|-|TRBV6-2/TRBV6-3
ASTGTGMGNQPQH
>TRBJ2-1|many|TRBV7-6
ASSGASVTFNEQF
>TRBJ2-3|few|TRBV3-1
ASSQGRGAGDTQY
>TRBJ2-3|-|TRBV6-1
ARSLGRDMHGGTQY
>TRBJ2-7|many|TRBV6-6
ASSLGGVNYEQY
>TRBJ1-5|many|TRBV5-1
ASSTGPSNQPQH
>TRBJ2-7|many|TRBV20-1
SASPGAIDEQY
>TRBJ2-1|many|TRBV2
ASNQLQSANEQF
>TRBJ2-5|many|TRBV11-2
ASSDGQGARETQY
>TRBJ1-3|many|TRBV9
ASSVNSGTAGNTIY
>TRBJ2-7|many|TRBV4-1
ASSQPSRGEQY
>TRBJ2-1|medium-sized|TRBV20-1
SVEGVGSYNEQF
>TRBJ1-1|many|TRBV20-1
SASSGGAEAF
>TRBJ2-2|many|TRBV4-3
ASSQMLAGGELF
>TRBJ2-7|few|TRBV5-1
ASSMRDRGFEQY
>TRBJ2-1|many|TRBV6-4
ASSGTGGGNEQF
>TRBJ2-7|few|TRBV3-1
ASSQDTSTLRLYEQY
>TRBJ1-4|many|TRBV18
ASSPPATVNEKLF
>TRBJ1-2|many|TRBV6-2/TRBV6-3
ASTDRGGYT
>TRBJ2-2|many|TRBV7-6
ASSFASGGDAGELF
>TRBJ1-1|many|TRBV7-2
ASSLVGRGTEAF
>TRBJ2-4|many|TRBV9
ASSPETTESIQY
>TRBJ1-1|-|TRBV29-1
SVEDPVRFAF
>TRBJ2-5|many|TRBV5-1
ASSLRRGGLETQY
>TRBJ1-2|many|TRBV12-3/TRBV12-4
ASSYTPRGSYGYT
>TRBJ2-5|many|TRBV7-2
ASSPRDYQQETQY
>TRBJ2-3|few|TRBV6-5
ASTTRRDLSTDTQY
>TRBJ2-7|medium-sized|TRBV12-3/TRBV12-4
ASSLHGGEQY
>TRBJ2-3|many|TRBV5-1
ASSLAGLAADTQY
>TRBJ2-5|-|TRBV29-1
SVGEETQY
>TRBJ2-1|many|TRBV7-9
ASSPPDLGNEQF
>TRBJ1-6|many|TRBV25-1
ASSPSGANNSPLH
>TRBJ2-2|many|TRBV12-3/TRBV12-4
ASSLYGADGELF
>TRBJ2-3|many|TRBV7-6
ASGQGETTDTQY
>TRBJ2-4|many|TRBV4-3
ASSPLLSGGAKNIQY
>TRBJ1-1|many|TRBV7-9
ASSGDSGDKAF
>TRBJ2-7|few|TRBV9
ASSLRGEQY
>TRBJ2-3|few|TRBV14
ASSQAGLDTQY
>TRBJ2-4|many|TRBV20-1
SARDGTEAQNIQY
>TRBJ2-7|many|TRBV11-2
ASSFVAGPYEQY
>TRBJ2-3|many|TRBV4-3
ASSQGVSGGAEDTQY
>TRBJ1-6|-|TRBV2
ASIEGGRGFSPLH
>TRBJ1-2|few|TRBV7-2
ASSLSAAATYGYT
>TRBJ1-6|many|TRBV19
ASTPTGNSPLH
>TRBJ2-3|many|TRBV12-3/TRBV12-4
ASLIAGGQGTDTQY
>TRBJ2-3|medium-sized|TRBV7-9
ASSPSGGGTDTQY
>TRBJ1-1|many|TRBV12-3/TRBV12-4
ASRKQVSVSSTEAF
>TRBJ1-1|few|TRBV19
ASSIGFGQGRTEAF
>TRBJ1-5|-|TRBV19
ASSNFGGPQH